This T cell receptor (beta chain) originates from a study of T cell changes during pregnancy in multiple sclerosis. The repertoire was sequenced with immunoSEQ multiplex PCR; TCRdb's copy has only in-frame clones and lacks some. The sample shows about 100,000 clones, approximately 90% of them seen only once. CDR1 is SGHRS, CDR2 YFSETQ, per germline. With 3 bases clipped from V and 1 base from J, the junction kept 1 base outside the gene matches. The CDR3 is 15 amino acids. The count of this clone is one. This TCR derives from a female donor with multiple sclerosis, enrolled in a pregnancy study. V usage is TRBV5-1 and J usage is TRBJ2-2, with TRBD1 matching 9 bases. The sample was peripheral blood, taken in the second trimester of pregnancy. DNA for the CDR3: TGCGCCAGCAGCTCGACAGGGGGGAACACCGGGGAGCTGTTTTTT. Protein sequence: CASSSTGGNTGELFF.